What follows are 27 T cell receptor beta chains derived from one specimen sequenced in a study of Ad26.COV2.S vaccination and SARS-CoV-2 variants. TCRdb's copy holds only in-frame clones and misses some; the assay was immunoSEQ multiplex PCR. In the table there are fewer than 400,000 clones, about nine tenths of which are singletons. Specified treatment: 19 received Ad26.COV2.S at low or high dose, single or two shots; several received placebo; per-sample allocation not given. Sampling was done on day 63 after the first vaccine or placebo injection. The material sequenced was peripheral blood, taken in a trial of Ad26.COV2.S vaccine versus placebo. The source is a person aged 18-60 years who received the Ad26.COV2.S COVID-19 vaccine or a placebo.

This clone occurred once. CDR3 protein: CASSPEGNTIYF. In nucleotides, the CDR3 is TGTGCCAGCTCACCAGAGGGAAACACCATATATTTT. V and J are TRBV18 and TRBJ1-3; D unclear. The V end was cut by 2 bases, the J end by 4 bases, with 3 bases between. CDR3 size: 12 residues. The germline gives CDR1 KGHSH, CDR2 LQKENI.

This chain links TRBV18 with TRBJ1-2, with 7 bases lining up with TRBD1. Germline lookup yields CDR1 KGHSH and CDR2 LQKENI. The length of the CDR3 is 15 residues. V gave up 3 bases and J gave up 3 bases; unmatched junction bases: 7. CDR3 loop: CASSPLPGTDYGYTF. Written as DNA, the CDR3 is TGTGCCAGCTCACCTTTACCTGGGACAGACTATGGCTACACCTTC.

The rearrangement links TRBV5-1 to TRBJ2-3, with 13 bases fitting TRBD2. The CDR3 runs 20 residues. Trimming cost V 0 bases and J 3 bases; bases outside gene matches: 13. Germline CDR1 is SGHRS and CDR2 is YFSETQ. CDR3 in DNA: TGCGCCAGCAGCTTGGATCCGGGACTAGCGGGAATTTTATTGACAGATACGCAGTATTTT. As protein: CASSLDPGLAGILLTDTQYF.

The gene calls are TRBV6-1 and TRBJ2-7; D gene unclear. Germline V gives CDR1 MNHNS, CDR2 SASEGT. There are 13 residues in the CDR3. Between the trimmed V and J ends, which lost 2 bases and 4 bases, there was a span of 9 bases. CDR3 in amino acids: CASSEYTRYEQYF. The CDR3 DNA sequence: TGTGCCAGCAGTGAATACACCAGGTACGAGCAGTACTTC.

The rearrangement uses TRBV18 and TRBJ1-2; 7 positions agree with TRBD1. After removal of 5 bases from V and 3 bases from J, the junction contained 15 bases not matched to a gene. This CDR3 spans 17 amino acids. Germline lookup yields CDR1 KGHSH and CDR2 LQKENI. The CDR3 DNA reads TGTGCCAGCTCATCGACAGGGCATTTGGAGTTGTACTATGGCTACACCTTC. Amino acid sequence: CASSSTGHLELYYGYTF.

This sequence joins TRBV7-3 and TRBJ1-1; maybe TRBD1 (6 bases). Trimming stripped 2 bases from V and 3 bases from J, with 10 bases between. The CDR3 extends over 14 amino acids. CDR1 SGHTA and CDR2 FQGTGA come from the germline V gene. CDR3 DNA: TGTGCCAGCAGCTTACAGGGGAGGTACACTGAAGCTTTCTTT. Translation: CASSLQGRYTEAFF.

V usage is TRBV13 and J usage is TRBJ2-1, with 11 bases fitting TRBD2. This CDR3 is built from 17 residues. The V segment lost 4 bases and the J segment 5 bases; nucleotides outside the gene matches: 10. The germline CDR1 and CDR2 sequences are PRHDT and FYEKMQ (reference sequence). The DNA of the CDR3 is TGTGCCAGCAGCTACCTCCAGACTAGCGGGGCGCACAATGAGCAGTTCTTC. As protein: CASSYLQTSGAHNEQFF.

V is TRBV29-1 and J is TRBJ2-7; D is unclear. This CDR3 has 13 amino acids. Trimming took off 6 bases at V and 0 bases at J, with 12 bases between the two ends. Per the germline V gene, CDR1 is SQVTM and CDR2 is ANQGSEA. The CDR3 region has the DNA TGCAGCGTCCTAGGTGGAGCCTCCTACGAGCAGTACTTC. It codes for CSVLGGASYEQYF.

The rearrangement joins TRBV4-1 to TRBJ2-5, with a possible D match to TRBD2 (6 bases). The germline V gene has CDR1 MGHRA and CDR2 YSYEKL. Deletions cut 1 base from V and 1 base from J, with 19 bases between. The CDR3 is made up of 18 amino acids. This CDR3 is CASSQVFVGGARQETQYF. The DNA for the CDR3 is TGCGCCAGCAGCCAAGTTTTTGTTGGCGGGGCCCGCCAAGAGACCCAGTACTTC.

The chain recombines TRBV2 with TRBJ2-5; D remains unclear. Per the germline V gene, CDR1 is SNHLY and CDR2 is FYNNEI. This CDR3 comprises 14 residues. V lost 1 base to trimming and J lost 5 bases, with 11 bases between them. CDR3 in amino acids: CASSEVQSVETQYF. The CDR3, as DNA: TGTGCCAGCAGTGAAGTGCAGAGCGTGGAGACCCAGTACTTC.

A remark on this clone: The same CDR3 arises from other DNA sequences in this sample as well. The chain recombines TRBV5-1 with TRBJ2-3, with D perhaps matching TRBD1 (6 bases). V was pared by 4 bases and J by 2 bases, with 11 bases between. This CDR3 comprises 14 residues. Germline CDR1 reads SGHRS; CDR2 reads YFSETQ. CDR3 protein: CASSLGTNTDTQYF. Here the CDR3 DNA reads TGCGCCAGCAGCCTCGGGACAAACACAGATACGCAGTATTTT.

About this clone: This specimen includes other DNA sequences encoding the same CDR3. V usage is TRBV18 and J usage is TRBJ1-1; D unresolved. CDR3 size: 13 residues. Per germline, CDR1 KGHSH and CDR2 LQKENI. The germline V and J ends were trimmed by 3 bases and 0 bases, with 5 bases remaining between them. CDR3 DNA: TGTGCCAGCTCACCGACGGTGAACACTGAAGCTTTCTTT. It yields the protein CASSPTVNTEAFF.

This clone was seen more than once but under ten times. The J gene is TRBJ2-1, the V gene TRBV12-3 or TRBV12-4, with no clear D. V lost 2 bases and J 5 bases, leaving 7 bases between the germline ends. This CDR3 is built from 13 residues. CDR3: CASSLRPDNEQFF. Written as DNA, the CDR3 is TGTGCCAGCAGTTTAAGGCCGGACAATGAGCAGTTCTTC.

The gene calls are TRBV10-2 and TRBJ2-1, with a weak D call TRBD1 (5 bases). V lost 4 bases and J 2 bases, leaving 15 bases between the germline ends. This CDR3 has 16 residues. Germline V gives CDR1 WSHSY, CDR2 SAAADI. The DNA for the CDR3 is TGCGCCAGCAGTGGAGGTACAGGATTCGCCTACAATGAGCAGTTCTTC. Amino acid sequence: CASSGGTGFAYNEQFF.

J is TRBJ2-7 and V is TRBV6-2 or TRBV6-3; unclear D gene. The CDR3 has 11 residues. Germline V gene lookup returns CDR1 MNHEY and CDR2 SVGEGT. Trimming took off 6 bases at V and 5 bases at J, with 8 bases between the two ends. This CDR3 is CASSQANEQYF. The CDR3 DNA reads TGTGCCAGCAGCCAAGCAAACGAGCAGTACTTC.

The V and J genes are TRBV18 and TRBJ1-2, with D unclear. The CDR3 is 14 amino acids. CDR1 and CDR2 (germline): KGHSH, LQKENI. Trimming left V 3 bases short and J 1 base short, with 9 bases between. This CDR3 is CASSPETLNYGYTF. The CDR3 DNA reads TGTGCCAGCTCACCGGAGACACTTAACTATGGCTACACCTTC.

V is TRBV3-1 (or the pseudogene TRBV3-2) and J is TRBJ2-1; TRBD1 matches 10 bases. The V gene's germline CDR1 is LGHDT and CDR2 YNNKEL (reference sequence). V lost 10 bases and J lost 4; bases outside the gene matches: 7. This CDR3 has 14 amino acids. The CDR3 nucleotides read TGTGCCACCCGCGGACAGGGGGTATACAATGAGCAGTTCTTC. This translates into CATRGQGVYNEQFF.

CDR3 residues: CASSSRQANSPLHF. In DNA, the CDR3 is TGTGCCAGCTCCAGTAGACAGGCAAATTCACCCCTCCACTTT. The genes are TRBV18 and TRBJ1-6; a weak D match, TRBD1 (6 bases). The CDR3 loop spans 14 amino acids. The V end lost 6 bases, the J end lost 7 bases, and 13 bases lay between the germline ends. Germline CDR1 reads KGHSH; CDR2 reads LQKENI.

CDR3 in DNA: TGTGCCACTTTAAGGACAGGAGCTTATGGCTACACCTTC. Residues: CATLRTGAYGYTF. The chain carries TRBV19 and TRBJ1-2; TRBD1 aligns across 7 bases. The CDR3 contains 13 residues. V gave up 10 bases and J gave up 5 bases; unmatched junction bases: 10. Germline V CDR1 and CDR2: LNHDA, SQIVND (reference sequence).

The CDR3 spells CASSLQGMNTEAFF. For the CDR3, the DNA is TGTGCCAGCAGCTTACAGGGCATGAACACTGAAGCTTTCTTT. V is TRBV7-9 and J is TRBJ1-1, with D perhaps matching TRBD1 (5 bases). Germline loops: CDR1 SEHNR, CDR2 FQNEAQ (reference sequence). Between the trimmed V and J ends, which lost 2 bases and 0 bases, there was a span of 7 bases. There are 14 residues in the CDR3.

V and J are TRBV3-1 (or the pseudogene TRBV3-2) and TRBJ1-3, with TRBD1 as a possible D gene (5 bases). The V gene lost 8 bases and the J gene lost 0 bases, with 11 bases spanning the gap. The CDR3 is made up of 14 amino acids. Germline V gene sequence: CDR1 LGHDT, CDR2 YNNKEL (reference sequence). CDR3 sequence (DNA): TGTGCCAGCTCAGGGAGTTACTCTGGAAACACCATATATTTT. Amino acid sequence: CASSGSYSGNTIYF.

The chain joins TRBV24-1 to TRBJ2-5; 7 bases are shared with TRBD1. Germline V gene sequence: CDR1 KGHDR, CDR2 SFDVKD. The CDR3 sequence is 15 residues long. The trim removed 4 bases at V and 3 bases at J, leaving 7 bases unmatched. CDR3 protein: CATSDPRQGKETQYF. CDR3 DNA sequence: TGTGCCACCAGTGACCCACGACAGGGAAAAGAGACCCAGTACTTC.

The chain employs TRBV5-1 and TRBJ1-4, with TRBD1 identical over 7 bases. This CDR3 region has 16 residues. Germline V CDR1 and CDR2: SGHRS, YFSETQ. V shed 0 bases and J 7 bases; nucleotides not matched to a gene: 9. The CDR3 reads CASSLVLGGSGEKLFF. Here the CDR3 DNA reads TGCGCCAGCAGCTTGGTTTTAGGGGGCAGTGGTGAAAAACTGTTTTTT.

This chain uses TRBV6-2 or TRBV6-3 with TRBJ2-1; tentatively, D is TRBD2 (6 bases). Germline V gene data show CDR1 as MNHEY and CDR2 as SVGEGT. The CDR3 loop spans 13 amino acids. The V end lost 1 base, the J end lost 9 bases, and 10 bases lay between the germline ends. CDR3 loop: CASSYLDGGEQFF. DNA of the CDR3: TGTGCCAGCAGTTACTTGGACGGGGGTGAGCAGTTCTTC.

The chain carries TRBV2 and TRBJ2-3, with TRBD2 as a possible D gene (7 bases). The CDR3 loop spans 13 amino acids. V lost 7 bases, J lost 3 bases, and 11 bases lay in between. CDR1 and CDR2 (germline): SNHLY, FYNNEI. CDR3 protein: CASKGGGTDTQYF. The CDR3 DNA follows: TGTGCCAGCAAAGGGGGGGGTACAGATACGCAGTATTTT.

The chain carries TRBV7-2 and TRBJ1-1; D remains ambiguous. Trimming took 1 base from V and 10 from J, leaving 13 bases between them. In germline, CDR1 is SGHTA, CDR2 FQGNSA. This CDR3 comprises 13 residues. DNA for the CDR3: TGTGCCAGCAGCTTAGATAGGGCCGCGGGAGCTTTCTTT. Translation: CASSLDRAAGAFF.

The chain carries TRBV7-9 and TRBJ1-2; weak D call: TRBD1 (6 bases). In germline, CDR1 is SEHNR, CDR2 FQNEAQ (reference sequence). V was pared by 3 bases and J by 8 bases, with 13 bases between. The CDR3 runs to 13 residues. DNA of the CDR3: TGTGCCAGCAGCTTTCGGGGGGCTCAGGGCTACACCTTC. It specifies CASSFRGAQGYTF.